The rows below give T cell receptor beta chains drawn from one sample of a study of regulatory T cells. Clones were sequenced by immunoSEQ multiplex PCR, and TCRdb holds only the in-frame ones, with some missing. The sample lists roughly 30,000 clones, roughly 92% occurring once. Sequencing was done on a sample of conventional CD4+ T cells sorted from blood. Every receptor here comes from a person under 35 with CD3G deficiency. The CDR3 runs from the conserved cysteine through the conserved F or W. The order of the fields is clone size, J gene, D gene, V gene, CDR3 DNA, CDR3 protein. D genes are given only for firm matches. Not every row has a clone size; where given, it reads once, few, many or a size class.

clone_size: .
j_call: TRBJ2-7
d_call: .
v_call: TRBV28
cdr3_nt: TGTGCCAGCAGTCCCGGAAACTCCTACGAGCAGTACTTC
cdr3_aa: CASSPGNSYEQYF

clone_size: .
j_call: TRBJ1-1
d_call: .
v_call: TRBV29-1
cdr3_nt: TGCAGCGTTACAAAGGGCGGTTCGGCCACTGAAGCTTTCTTT
cdr3_aa: CSVTKGGSATEAFF

clone_size: .
j_call: TRBJ1-1
d_call: .
v_call: TRBV5-1
cdr3_nt: .
cdr3_aa: CASSTSAGYTEAFF

clone_size: .
j_call: TRBJ2-1
d_call: TRBD2
v_call: TRBV28
cdr3_nt: TGTGCCAGCAGCCCCGGGACTAGGGCGGTCAATGAGCAGTTCTTC
cdr3_aa: CASSPGTRAVNEQFF

clone_size: .
j_call: TRBJ2-6
d_call: .
v_call: TRBV6-6
cdr3_nt: TGTGCCAGCAGTCTGAGGGCGGGCGGGGCCAACGTCCTGACTTTC
cdr3_aa: CASSLRAGGANVLTF

clone_size: .
j_call: TRBJ2-3
d_call: .
v_call: TRBV15
cdr3_nt: TGTGCCACCAGCAGAGATAGGTCAGGCGTGCAGTATTTT
cdr3_aa: CATSRDRSGVQYF

clone_size: few
j_call: TRBJ1-2
d_call: .
v_call: TRBV28
cdr3_nt: TGTGCCAGCAGTTTAAACGGTGGCTACACCTTC
cdr3_aa: CASSLNGGYTF

clone_size: .
j_call: TRBJ2-3
d_call: .
v_call: TRBV7-2
cdr3_nt: TGTGCCAGCAGCCGCACAGATACGCAGTATTTT
cdr3_aa: CASSRTDTQYF

clone_size: .
j_call: TRBJ1-1
d_call: TRBD1
v_call: TRBV20-1
cdr3_nt: TGCAGTGCTCGTCGGGACAGTGAAGCTTTCTTT
cdr3_aa: CSARRDSEAFF

clone_size: .
j_call: TRBJ2-5
d_call: TRBD1
v_call: TRBV6-1
cdr3_nt: TGTGCCAGCAGTGACCCGGGACAGGGCGGAGAGACCCAGTACTTC
cdr3_aa: CASSDPGQGGETQYF

clone_size: .
j_call: TRBJ2-7
d_call: .
v_call: TRBV6-5
cdr3_nt: TGTGCCAGCAGTTACGGAACCGCTCTAGACCAGTACTTC
cdr3_aa: CASSYGTALDQYF

clone_size: .
j_call: TRBJ2-7
d_call: TRBD2
v_call: TRBV18
cdr3_nt: TGTGCCAGCTCACCGGGACTAGCGGGGTACGAGCAGTACTTC
cdr3_aa: CASSPGLAGYEQYF

clone_size: .
j_call: TRBJ2-7
d_call: TRBD1
v_call: TRBV6-6
cdr3_nt: TGTGCCAGCAGAAACAGGGGTTCCCACGAGCAGTACTTC
cdr3_aa: CASRNRGSHEQYF

clone_size: .
j_call: TRBJ2-3
d_call: .
v_call: TRBV11-1
cdr3_nt: TGTGCCAGCAGCAGCGACCGCGTGGTGCAGTATTTT
cdr3_aa: CASSSDRVVQYF

clone_size: .
j_call: TRBJ2-2
d_call: .
v_call: TRBV7-9
cdr3_nt: TGTGCCAGCAGCTTACTAGATACCGGGGAGCTGTTTTTT
cdr3_aa: CASSLLDTGELFF

clone_size: .
j_call: TRBJ1-1
d_call: .
v_call: TRBV6-6
cdr3_nt: TGTGCCAGCAGTCCTTCGAGCGGACTTGAAGCTTTCTTT
cdr3_aa: CASSPSSGLEAFF

clone_size: .
j_call: TRBJ2-7
d_call: .
v_call: TRBV18
cdr3_nt: TGTGCCAGCTCACCCCCCGACGTCTACGAGCAGTACTTC
cdr3_aa: CASSPPDVYEQYF

clone_size: .
j_call: TRBJ2-1
d_call: .
v_call: TRBV6-6
cdr3_nt: TGTGCCAGCAAACTCGGAAACAATGAGCAGTTCTTC
cdr3_aa: CASKLGNNEQFF

clone_size: .
j_call: TRBJ1-2
d_call: TRBD1
v_call: TRBV18
cdr3_nt: TGTGCCAGCTCACCGGGGAGGGACAGCTATGGCTACACCTTC
cdr3_aa: CASSPGRDSYGYTF

clone_size: .
j_call: TRBJ2-4
d_call: .
v_call: TRBV10-3
cdr3_nt: TGTGCCATCAGTGGTGGAGGGGGCGGCATTCAGTACTTC
cdr3_aa: CAISGGGGGIQYF

clone_size: .
j_call: TRBJ2-4
d_call: .
v_call: TRBV7-9
cdr3_nt: TGTGCCAGCAGCGGGGGTGGCATTCAGTACTTC
cdr3_aa: CASSGGGIQYF

clone_size: .
j_call: TRBJ2-7
d_call: .
v_call: TRBV10-3
cdr3_nt: TGTGCCTTGCAGGCCCCTTACGAGCAGTACTTC
cdr3_aa: CALQAPYEQYF

clone_size: .
j_call: TRBJ2-7
d_call: TRBD1
v_call: TRBV7-9
cdr3_nt: TGTGCCAGCAGCCCAAGACAGGGCGAGTCCGAGCAGTACTTC
cdr3_aa: CASSPRQGESEQYF

clone_size: .
j_call: TRBJ2-7
d_call: TRBD1
v_call: TRBV7-8
cdr3_nt: TGTGCCAGCAGCTCTCCGCCGGGACAGGACTACGAGCAGTACTTC
cdr3_aa: CASSSPPGQDYEQYF

clone_size: .
j_call: TRBJ2-3
d_call: TRBD2
v_call: TRBV2
cdr3_nt: TGTGCCAGCAGTGAATTAGGGCGGGGGGGCCGAGATACGCAGTATTTT
cdr3_aa: CASSELGRGGRDTQYF

clone_size: .
j_call: TRBJ2-7
d_call: TRBD2
v_call: TRBV7-9
cdr3_nt: TGTGCCAGCAGCTTAGGGGGGGGACTAGCGGGCTCCTACGAGCAGTACTTC
cdr3_aa: CASSLGGGLAGSYEQYF

clone_size: .
j_call: TRBJ1-5
d_call: TRBD1
v_call: TRBV2
cdr3_nt: TGTGCCAGCAGTGTACAGGGGGTGCATCAGCCCCAGCATTTT
cdr3_aa: CASSVQGVHQPQHF

clone_size: few
j_call: TRBJ1-1
d_call: .
v_call: TRBV28
cdr3_nt: TGTGCCAGCAGTTCCCTCGGACGGCGAACTATGAACACTGAAGCTTTCTTT
cdr3_aa: CASSSLGRRTMNTEAFF

clone_size: .
j_call: TRBJ2-7
d_call: .
v_call: TRBV10-3
cdr3_nt: TGTGCCATCAGTGAGTCTGGCCCGGGTGTTGACGAGCAGTACTTC
cdr3_aa: CAISESGPGVDEQYF

clone_size: few
j_call: TRBJ2-7
d_call: .
v_call: TRBV6-1
cdr3_nt: TGTGCCAGCCAATCCTCGCCCCCCTACGAGCAGTACTTC
cdr3_aa: CASQSSPPYEQYF

clone_size: .
j_call: TRBJ2-2
d_call: .
v_call: TRBV6-1
cdr3_nt: TGTGCCAGCAGTTTGAGAAGTGCCCCCGGGGAGCTGTTTTTT
cdr3_aa: CASSLRSAPGELFF